The 31 T cell receptor beta chains below were found in one sample sequenced in a study of blood T cell repertoires in COVID-19. TCRdb keeps only in-frame clones here, not all; method: immunoSEQ multiplex PCR. Of 140,000 to 150,000 clones in the sample, 70% to 90% are singletons; the top ten hold 1.5% to 2%. Sequencing was carried out using peripheral blood. These TCRs come from a man between 65 and 85 years old with acute or convalescent COVID-19.

This clone was seen a few times. The chain couples TRBV9 to TRBJ1-1; 9 bases fit TRBD1. CDR3 length equals 16 residues. The V gene end was trimmed by 4 bases and the J gene end by 2 bases; junction bases not matched to a gene: 9. Germline-derived CDR1 and CDR2 are SGDLS and YYNGEE. DNA of the CDR3: TGTGCCAGCAGCTCTGGGACAGGGAGTTCTAACACTGAAGCTTTCTTT. This encodes CASSSGTGSSNTEAFF.

DNA for the CDR3: TGCAGCGTTGAACGGACAGCTGGTGCAGATACGCAGTATTTT. It yields the protein CSVERTAGADTQYF. This chain links TRBV29-1 with TRBJ2-3, with D possibly TRBD1 on 6 matching bases. The CDR3 contains 14 residues. The V end lost 2 bases, the J end lost 4 bases, and 13 bases lay between the germline ends. Germline values: CDR1 SQVTM, CDR2 ANQGSEA.

The DNA for the CDR3 is TGTGCCAGCTCACCGGGACACGCCTATGGCTACACCTTC. Amino acids: CASSPGHAYGYTF. The J gene is TRBJ1-2, the V gene TRBV18, with a weak D call TRBD1 (6 bases). The CDR3 runs to 13 residues. Germline assignment: CDR1 KGHSH and CDR2 LQKENI. Trimming pared 3 bases from V and 4 bases from J, leaving 9 bases between.

The chain recombines TRBV2 with TRBJ1-1; D not certain. Looked up from germline, CDR1 is SNHLY and CDR2 is FYNNEI. The CDR3 extends over 17 amino acids. The ends were cut back, 6 bases at V and 0 bases at J, with 20 bases in the middle. The CDR3 here is CASSRTNIFILNTEAFF. The CDR3 DNA reads as TGTGCCAGCAGCCGCACGAACATCTTTATCCTGAACACTGAAGCTTTCTTT.

The chain recombines TRBV7-2 with TRBJ2-5; 8 nucleotides align to TRBD2. V gave up 4 bases and J gave up 4 bases; unmatched junction bases: 8. CDR1 and CDR2 from the germline V gene are SGHTA and FQGNSA. The CDR3 runs to 15 residues. The DNA for the CDR3 is TGTGCCAGCAGCTCCGCCGGGGGGGGGTTAGAGACCCAGTACTTC. Translation: CASSSAGGGLETQYF.

V is TRBV7-6 and J is TRBJ2-2; D is possibly TRBD2 (6 bases). V was clipped by 1 base and J by 0 bases, with 9 bases between them. The CDR3 runs 16 residues. Germline V gene lookup returns CDR1 SGHVS and CDR2 FNYEAQ. The CDR3 region has the DNA TGTGCCAGCAGCTTAGTGCCTAGCGCGAACACCGGGGAGCTGTTTTTT. This sequence encodes CASSLVPSANTGELFF.

J is TRBJ2-7 and V is TRBV6-6, with D possibly being TRBD1 (5 bases). V was trimmed by 5 bases and J by 6 bases, leaving 20 bases between them. The V gene's germline CDR1 is MNHNY and CDR2 SVGAGI (reference sequence). The CDR3 extends over 15 amino acids. The CDR3 loop reads CASSRQVGPSGEQYF. The CDR3 DNA is TGTGCCAGCAGTCGCCAGGTGGGGCCCTCAGGCGAGCAGTACTTC.

The J gene is TRBJ1-1, the V gene TRBV5-1, with 9 nucleotides matching TRBD1. The CDR3 length is 16 residues. CDR1 SGHRS and CDR2 YFSETQ come from the germline V gene. V trimming: 4 bases; J trimming: 1 base; junction bases outside the gene matches: 8. CDR3 sequence: CASSPLQGARNTEAFF. The CDR3 nucleotides are TGCGCCAGCAGCCCCCTACAGGGGGCGCGGAACACTGAAGCTTTCTTT.

J is TRBJ2-5 and V is TRBV3-1 (or the pseudogene TRBV3-2); tentatively, D is TRBD1 (5 bases). The CDR3 length is 15 residues. Trimming took off 2 bases at V and 1 base at J, with 11 bases between the two ends. Germline V gene lookup returns CDR1 LGHDT and CDR2 YNNKEL (reference sequence). The DNA for the CDR3 is TGTGCCAGCAGCCAACAGGGCTGGGGCCAAGAGACCCAGTACTTC. Translated: CASSQQGWGQETQYF.

J is TRBJ1-3 and V is TRBV10-2; a possible D gene is TRBD1 (6 bases). The V gene lost 7 bases and the J gene lost 3 bases, with 22 bases spanning the gap. The CDR3 loop spans 17 amino acids. Germline V CDR1 and CDR2: WSHSY, SAAADI. Written as DNA, the CDR3 is TGCGCCAGCACCGACGAGAGGAGTTGGGGGCTTGGAAACACCATATATTTT. It encodes CASTDERSWGLGNTIYF.

The J gene is TRBJ2-4, the V gene TRBV25-1, with a weak D call TRBD1 (5 bases). This CDR3 is built from 14 residues. Trimming removed 2 bases at V and 9 bases at J, with 14 bases between. CDR1 and CDR2 from the germline V gene are MGHDK and SYGVNS. In DNA, the CDR3 is TGTGCCAGCAGTGAAGGCCAGGGCGGTGGCATTCAGTACTTC. This codes for CASSEGQGGGIQYF.

The chain recombines TRBV28 with TRBJ1-6, with TRBD1 as a possible D gene (5 bases). The CDR3 runs 17 residues. CDR1 and CDR2 from the germline V gene are MDHEN and SYDVKM. The V gene lost 6 bases and the J gene lost 0 bases, with 15 bases spanning the gap. The CDR3 region is CASSRATESSYNSPLHF. Written as DNA, the CDR3 is TGTGCCAGCAGCAGGGCGACAGAGAGCTCCTATAATTCACCCCTCCACTTT.

The chain joins TRBV3-1 (or the pseudogene TRBV3-2) to TRBJ1-5, with 9 bases identical to TRBD1. This CDR3 has 19 residues. In germline, CDR1 is LGHDT, CDR2 YNNKEL (reference sequence). V was pared by 0 bases and J by 2 bases, with 11 bases of the junction left unmatched. CDR3 protein: CASSQDSGTGRQGNQPQHF. CDR3 nucleotide sequence: TGTGCCAGCAGCCAAGATTCGGGGACAGGGAGGCAGGGCAATCAGCCCCAGCATTTT.

The rearrangement joins TRBV3-1 (or the pseudogene TRBV3-2) to TRBJ2-7; 11 bases agree with TRBD1. Germline V gives CDR1 LGHDT, CDR2 YNNKEL (reference sequence). The CDR3 sequence is 16 residues long. The junction had 6 bases not matched to a gene; V was cut back by 0 bases and J by 5 bases. DNA of the CDR3: TGTGCCAGCAGCCAAGAGTGGACAGGGGGCTATAACGAGCAGTACTTC. Translating gives CASSQEWTGGYNEQYF.

This chain joins TRBV11-1 and TRBJ2-5; TRBD2 matches at 7 bases. V was pared by 9 bases and J by 0 bases, with 7 bases of the junction left unmatched. Per the germline V gene, CDR1 is SGHAT and CDR2 is FQDESV (reference sequence). The CDR3 runs 14 residues. The CDR3 loop is CASAGTMYQETQYF. In nucleotides, the CDR3 is TGTGCCAGTGCCGGGACTATGTACCAAGAGACCCAGTACTTC.

The chain is built from TRBV6-6 and TRBJ1-5, with 7 bases aligning to TRBD1. This CDR3 spans 14 amino acids. After removal of 8 bases from V and 0 bases from J, the junction contained 4 bases not matched to a gene. Germline V lookup: CDR1 MNHNY, CDR2 SVGAGI (reference sequence). CDR3 sequence: CASQGDHSNQPQHF. As DNA, the CDR3 is TGTGCCAGCCAGGGGGATCATAGCAATCAGCCCCAGCATTTT.

This chain connects TRBV6-5 to TRBJ2-3, with 8 nucleotides matching TRBD1. Germline values: CDR1 MNHEY, CDR2 SVGAGI. V lost 5 bases to trimming and J lost 2 bases; unmatched junction nucleotides: 6. The CDR3 runs 15 residues. CDR3 bases: TGTGCCAGCAGTCTACAGGGGGGAGACACAGATACGCAGTATTTT. Protein product: CASSLQGGDTDTQYF.

The CDR3 region is CASSLGRRLETQYF. Written as DNA, the CDR3 is TGTGCCAGCAGCCTAGGTCGGAGGTTGGAGACCCAGTACTTC. The chain is built from TRBV7-8 and TRBJ2-5; D might be TRBD2 (5 bases). V was pared by 5 bases and J by 5 bases, with 15 bases between. In germline, CDR1 is SGHVS, CDR2 FQNEAQ. The CDR3 extends over 14 amino acids.

This clone was detected only a few times. This chain links TRBV5-1 with TRBJ1-5; D unclear. V dropped 0 bases and J dropped 2 bases, with 6 bases sitting between them. The CDR3 length is 14 residues. The germline V gene has CDR1 SGHRS and CDR2 YFSETQ. Written as DNA, the CDR3 is TGCGCCAGCAGCTTGGGCGGGGGCAATCAGCCCCAGCATTTT. It codes for CASSLGGGNQPQHF.

V usage is TRBV10-3 and J usage is TRBJ1-5; 8 positions match TRBD1. Germline V lookup: CDR1 ENHRY, CDR2 SYGVKD. The CDR3 is 12 residues long. After removal of 9 bases from V and 5 bases from J, the junction contained 3 bases not matched to a gene. The CDR3 reads CAISTGDQPQHF. The DNA of the CDR3 is TGTGCCATATCGACAGGGGATCAGCCCCAGCATTTT.

The rearrangement joins TRBV15 to TRBJ2-7, with TRBD1 identical over 12 bases. This CDR3 region has 16 residues. V trimming: 2 bases; J trimming: 5 bases; junction bases outside the gene matches: 7. Germline values: CDR1 LNHNV, CDR2 YYDKDF (reference sequence). The CDR3 here is CATSRSPGTGGNEQYF. CDR3 in DNA: TGTGCCACCAGCAGATCCCCTGGGACAGGGGGCAACGAGCAGTACTTC.

J is TRBJ2-1 and V is TRBV5-1, with 8 positions matching TRBD2. Germline V lookup: CDR1 SGHRS, CDR2 YFSETQ. Trimming took 4 bases from V and 3 from J; bases not matched to a gene: 9. This CDR3 spans 16 amino acids. CDR3 residues: CASSIDSGEYYNEQFF. Here the CDR3 DNA reads TGCGCCAGCAGCATCGATAGCGGGGAGTACTACAATGAGCAGTTCTTC.

V usage is TRBV7-9 and J usage is TRBJ1-3; D may be TRBD1 (6 bases). This CDR3 region has 14 residues. V lost 5 bases and J lost 3, with 11 bases in between. CDR1 is SEHNR and CDR2 is FQNEAQ in the germline V gene (reference sequence). CDR3 sequence: CASSLQGYGNTIYF. The CDR3 nucleotides read TGTGCCAGCAGCCTACAGGGATATGGAAACACCATATATTTT. Full variable domain (rest looked up from reference TRBV7-9 and TRBJ1-3): DTGVSQNPRHKITKRGQNVTFRCDPISEHNRLYWYRQTLGQGPEFLTYFQNEAQLEKSRLLSDRFSAERPKGSFSTLEIQRTEQGDSAMYLCASSLQGYGNTIYFGEGSWLTVV.

The CDR3 nucleotides are TGTGCCAGCAGCTTAAACAGCAACCTTAATGAAAAACTGTTTTTT. This gives the protein CASSLNSNLNEKLFF. V and J are TRBV7-9 and TRBJ1-4; D unresolved. This CDR3 has 15 amino acids. Trimming removed 2 bases from V and 4 bases from J, with 11 bases in between. Per germline, CDR1 SEHNR and CDR2 FQNEAQ (reference sequence).

V and J are TRBV11-2 and TRBJ2-5; 9 positions match TRBD1. The length of the CDR3 is 16 residues. With 1 base clipped from V and 1 base from J, the junction kept 4 bases outside the gene matches. The germline V gene encodes CDR1 SGHAT and CDR2 FQNNGV. CDR3 nucleotides: TGTGCCAGCAGCTTAGGGGGGACAGGGACCCAAGAGACCCAGTACTTC. It specifies CASSLGGTGTQETQYF.

The chain combines TRBV29-1 with TRBJ2-5; TRBD1 matches at 9 bases. The V gene end was trimmed by 3 bases and the J gene end by 5 bases; junction bases not matched to a gene: 4. The CDR3 covers 13 residues. Looked up from germline, CDR1 is SQVTM and CDR2 is ANQGSEA. CDR3 in DNA: TGCAGCGTTGAGGGGACAGGGTACGAGACCCAGTACTTC. Its protein product is CSVEGTGYETQYF.

The chain carries TRBV5-1 and TRBJ1-4; 7 nucleotides match TRBD1. This CDR3 contains 15 residues. Germline loops: CDR1 SGHRS, CDR2 YFSETQ. V gave up 4 bases and J gave up 2 bases; unmatched junction bases: 5. Written as DNA, the CDR3 is TGCGCCAGCAGCCTAAGACAGGGTACTAATGAAAAACTGTTTTTT. This encodes CASSLRQGTNEKLFF. Full variable domain (rest looked up from reference TRBV5-1 and TRBJ1-4): KAGVTQTPRYLIKTRGQQVTLSCSPISGHRSVSWYQQTPGQGLQFLFEYFSETQRNKGNFPGRFSGRQFSNSRSEMNVSTLELGDSALYLCASSLRQGTNEKLFFGSGTQLSVL.

The chain links TRBV10-1 to TRBJ2-7, with no clear D. Germline lookup yields CDR1 WNHNN and CDR2 SYGVQD (reference sequence). V shed 0 bases and J shed 8 bases, with 11 bases lying between them. The CDR3 is 13 residues long. In nucleotides, the CDR3 is TGCGCCAGCAGTGAGTCGGCCTCTAGACAGCAGTACTTC. Protein sequence: CASSESASRQQYF.

Comments on this clone: Other DNA sequences in the same sample also yield this CDR3. The V call is TRBV12-3 or TRBV12-4, the J call TRBJ1-2, with D perhaps TRBD1 (6 bases). The V gene lost 1 base and the J gene lost 4 bases, with 7 bases spanning the gap. The CDR3 has 13 residues. The CDR3 loop reads CASSLGGLYGYTF. In DNA, the CDR3 is TGTGCCAGCAGTTTAGGGGGGCTCTATGGCTACACCTTC.

The chain couples TRBV5-8 to TRBJ1-1, with 8 positions matching TRBD1. V gave up 1 base and J gave up 5 bases; unmatched junction bases: 13. Germline V lookup: CDR1 SGHTS, CDR2 YDEGEE. This CDR3 is built from 17 residues. CDR3: CASSLYILRGQVTEAFF. CDR3 bases: TGTGCCAGCAGCTTGTATATACTCAGGGGGCAGGTTACTGAAGCTTTCTTT.

A single count supports this clone. The chain is built from TRBV5-1 and TRBJ2-1; 7 bases agree with TRBD1. CDR1 and CDR2 (germline): SGHRS, YFSETQ. The CDR3 spans 13 residues. Trimming at V came to 4 bases and at J to 6 bases, leaving 4 bases not matched to a gene. CDR3 nucleotide sequence: TGCGCCAGCAGCATGACAGGGCCCAATGAGCAGTTCTTC. This gives the protein CASSMTGPNEQFF.